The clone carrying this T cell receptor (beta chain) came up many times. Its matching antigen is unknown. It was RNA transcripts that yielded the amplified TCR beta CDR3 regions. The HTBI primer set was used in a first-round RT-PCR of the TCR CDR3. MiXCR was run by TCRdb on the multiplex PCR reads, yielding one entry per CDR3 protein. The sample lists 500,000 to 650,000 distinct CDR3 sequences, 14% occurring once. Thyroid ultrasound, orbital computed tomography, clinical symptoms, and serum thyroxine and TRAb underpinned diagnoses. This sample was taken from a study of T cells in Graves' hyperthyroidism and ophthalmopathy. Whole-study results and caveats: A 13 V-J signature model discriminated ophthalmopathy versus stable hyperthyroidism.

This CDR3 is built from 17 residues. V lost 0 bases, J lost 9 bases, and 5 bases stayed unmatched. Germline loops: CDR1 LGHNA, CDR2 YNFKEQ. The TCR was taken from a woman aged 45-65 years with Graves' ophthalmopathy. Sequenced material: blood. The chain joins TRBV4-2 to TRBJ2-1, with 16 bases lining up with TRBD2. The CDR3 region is CASSQEGLAGGNGEQFF. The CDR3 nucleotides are TGTGCCAGCAGCCAAGAGGGACTAGCGGGAGGGAATGGTGAGCAGTTCTTC.